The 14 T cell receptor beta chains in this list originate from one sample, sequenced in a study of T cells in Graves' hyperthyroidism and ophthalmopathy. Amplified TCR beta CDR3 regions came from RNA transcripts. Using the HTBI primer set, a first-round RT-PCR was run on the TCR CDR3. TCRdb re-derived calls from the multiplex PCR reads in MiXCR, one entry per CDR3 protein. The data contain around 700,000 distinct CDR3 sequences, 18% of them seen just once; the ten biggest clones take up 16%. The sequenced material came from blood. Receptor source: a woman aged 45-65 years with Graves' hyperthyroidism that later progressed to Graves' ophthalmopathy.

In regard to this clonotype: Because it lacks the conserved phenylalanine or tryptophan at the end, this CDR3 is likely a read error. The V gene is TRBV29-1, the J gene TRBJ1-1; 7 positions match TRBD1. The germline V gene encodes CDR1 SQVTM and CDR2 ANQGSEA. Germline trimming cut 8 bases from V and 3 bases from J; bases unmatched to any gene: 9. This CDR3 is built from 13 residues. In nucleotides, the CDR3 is TGCAGCTCCCAGGGGGGACTTCACACTGAAGCTTTCCTT. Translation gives CSSQGGLHTEAFL.

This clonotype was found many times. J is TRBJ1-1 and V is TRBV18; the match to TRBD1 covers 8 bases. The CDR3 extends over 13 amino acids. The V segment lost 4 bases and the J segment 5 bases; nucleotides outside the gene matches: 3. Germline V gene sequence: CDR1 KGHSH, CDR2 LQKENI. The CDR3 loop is CASSQTGGTEAFF. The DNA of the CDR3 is TGTGCCAGCTCACAAACAGGGGGAACTGAAGCTTTCTTT. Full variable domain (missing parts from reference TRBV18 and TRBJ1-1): NAGVMQNPRHLVRRRGQEARLRCSPMKGHSHVYWYRQLPEEGLKFMVYLQKENIIDESGMPKERFSAEFPKEGPSILRIQQVVRGDSAAYFCASSQTGGTEAFFGQGTRLTVV.

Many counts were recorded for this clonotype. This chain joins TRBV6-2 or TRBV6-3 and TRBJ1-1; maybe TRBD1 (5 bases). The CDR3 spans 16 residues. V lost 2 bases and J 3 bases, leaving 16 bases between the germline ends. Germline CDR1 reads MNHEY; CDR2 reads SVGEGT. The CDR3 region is CASSYRPGGWYTEAFF. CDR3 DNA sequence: TGTGCCAGCAGTTACCGGCCCGGGGGTTGGTACACTGAAGCTTTCTTT.

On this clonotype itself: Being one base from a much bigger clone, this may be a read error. CDR3 sequence reads: CASGSGQAIHSNQPQHF. The CDR3 DNA is TGTGCCAGCGGGTCTGGACAGGCGATCCATAGCAATCAGCCCCAGCATTTT. The gene calls are TRBV12-3 or TRBV12-4 and TRBJ1-5; 7 bases map to TRBD1. V shed 8 bases and J 0 bases; nucleotides not matched to a gene: 13. This CDR3 has 17 amino acids.

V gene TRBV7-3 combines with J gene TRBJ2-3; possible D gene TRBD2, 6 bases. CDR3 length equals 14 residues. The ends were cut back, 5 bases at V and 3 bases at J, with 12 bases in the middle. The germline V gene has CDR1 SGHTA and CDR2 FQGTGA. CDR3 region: CASSRLGSTDTQYF. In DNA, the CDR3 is TGTGCCAGCAGCCGACTAGGGAGTACAGATACGCAGTATTTT.

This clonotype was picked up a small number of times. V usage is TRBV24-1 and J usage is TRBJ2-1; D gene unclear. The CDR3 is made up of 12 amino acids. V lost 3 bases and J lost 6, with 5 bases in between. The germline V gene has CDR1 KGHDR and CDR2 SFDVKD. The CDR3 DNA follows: TGTGCCACCAGTGATCCCCCCAATGAGCAGTTCTTC. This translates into CATSDPPNEQFF.

CDR3 sequence: CASSDPSGTGGNEQFF. The CDR3 bases are TGTGCCAGCAGTGATCCCTCCGGGACAGGGGGCAATGAGCAGTTCTTC. The gene calls are TRBV6-1 and TRBJ2-1, with 11 bases aligning to TRBD1. The J segment lost 6 bases and the V segment lost 3 bases, leaving 7 bases of the junction unmatched. This CDR3 has 16 residues. In germline, CDR1 is MNHNS, CDR2 SASEGT.

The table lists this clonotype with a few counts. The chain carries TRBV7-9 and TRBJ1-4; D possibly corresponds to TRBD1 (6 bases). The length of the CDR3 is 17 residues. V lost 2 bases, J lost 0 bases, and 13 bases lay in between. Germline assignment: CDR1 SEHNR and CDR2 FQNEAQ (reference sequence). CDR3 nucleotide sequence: TGTGCCAGCAGCTTACCAACAGGGACCGCAACTAATGAAAAACTGTTTTTT. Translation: CASSLPTGTATNEKLFF. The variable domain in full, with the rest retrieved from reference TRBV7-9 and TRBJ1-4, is DTGVSQNPRHKITKRGQNVTFRCDPISEHNRLYWYRQTLGQGPEFLTYFQNEAQLEKSRLLSDRFSAERPKGSFSTLEIQRTEQGDSAMYLCASSLPTGTATNEKLFFGSGTQLSVL.

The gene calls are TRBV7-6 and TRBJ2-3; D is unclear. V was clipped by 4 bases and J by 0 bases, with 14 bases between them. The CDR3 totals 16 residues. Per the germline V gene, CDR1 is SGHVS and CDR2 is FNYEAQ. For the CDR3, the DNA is TGTGCCAGCAGCTCCTTTTCCCAGACGAGCACAGATACGCAGTATTTT. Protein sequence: CASSSFSQTSTDTQYF.

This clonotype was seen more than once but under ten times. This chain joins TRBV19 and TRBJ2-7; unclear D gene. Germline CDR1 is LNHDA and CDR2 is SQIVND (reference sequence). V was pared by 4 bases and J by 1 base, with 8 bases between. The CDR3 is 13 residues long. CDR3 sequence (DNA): TGTGCCAGTAGTACCACAGTATCCTACGAGCAGTACTTC. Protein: CASSTTVSYEQYF.

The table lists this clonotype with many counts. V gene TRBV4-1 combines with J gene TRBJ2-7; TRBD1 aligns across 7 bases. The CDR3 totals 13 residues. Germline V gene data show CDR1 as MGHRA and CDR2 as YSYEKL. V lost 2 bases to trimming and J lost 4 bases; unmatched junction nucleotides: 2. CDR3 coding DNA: TGCGCCAGCAGCCAACCAGGGGGTTACGAGCAGTACTTC. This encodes CASSQPGGYEQYF.

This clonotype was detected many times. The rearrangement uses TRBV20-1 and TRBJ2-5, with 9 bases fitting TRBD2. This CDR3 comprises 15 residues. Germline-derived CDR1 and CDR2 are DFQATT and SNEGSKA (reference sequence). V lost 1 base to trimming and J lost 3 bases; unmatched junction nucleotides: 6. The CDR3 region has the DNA TGCAGTGCTAGAGCCCCGATAGCGGGGGAAGAGACCCAGTACTTC. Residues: CSARAPIAGEETQYF.

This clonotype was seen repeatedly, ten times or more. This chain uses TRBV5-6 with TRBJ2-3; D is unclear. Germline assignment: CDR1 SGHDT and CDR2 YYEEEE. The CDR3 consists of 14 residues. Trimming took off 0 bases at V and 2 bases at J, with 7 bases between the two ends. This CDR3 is CASSLESYTDTQYF. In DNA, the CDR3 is TGTGCCAGCAGCTTGGAATCTTACACAGATACGCAGTATTTT.

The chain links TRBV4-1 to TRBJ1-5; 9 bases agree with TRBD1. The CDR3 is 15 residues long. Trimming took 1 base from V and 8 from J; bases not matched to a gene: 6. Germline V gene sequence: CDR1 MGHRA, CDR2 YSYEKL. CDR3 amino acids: CASSQVNRGPEPQHF. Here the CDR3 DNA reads TGCGCCAGCAGCCAAGTAAACAGGGGGCCGGAGCCCCAGCATTTT.